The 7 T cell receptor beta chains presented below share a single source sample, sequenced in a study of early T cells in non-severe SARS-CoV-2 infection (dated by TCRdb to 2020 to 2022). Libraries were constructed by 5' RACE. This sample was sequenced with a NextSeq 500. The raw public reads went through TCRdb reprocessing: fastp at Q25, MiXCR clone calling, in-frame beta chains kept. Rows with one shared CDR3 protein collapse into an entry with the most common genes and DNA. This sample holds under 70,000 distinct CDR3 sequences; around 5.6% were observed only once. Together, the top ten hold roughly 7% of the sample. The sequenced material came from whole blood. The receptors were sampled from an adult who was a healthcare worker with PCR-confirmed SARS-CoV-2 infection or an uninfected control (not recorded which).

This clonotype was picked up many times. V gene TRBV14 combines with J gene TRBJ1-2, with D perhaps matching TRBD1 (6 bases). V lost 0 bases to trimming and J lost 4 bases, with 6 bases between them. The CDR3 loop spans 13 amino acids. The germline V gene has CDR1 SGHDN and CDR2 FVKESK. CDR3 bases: TGTGCCAGCAGCCAAGAGGACAGCTATGGCTACACCTTC. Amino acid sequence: CASSQEDSYGYTF.

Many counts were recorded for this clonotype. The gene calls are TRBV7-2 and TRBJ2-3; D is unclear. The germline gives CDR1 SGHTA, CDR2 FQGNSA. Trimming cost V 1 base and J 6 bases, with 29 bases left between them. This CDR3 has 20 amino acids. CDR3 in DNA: TGTGCCAGCAGCTTAGATGGTCCCAACATAGCTACTTCCCTGGGGGATACGCAGTATTTT. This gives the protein CASSLDGPNIATSLGDTQYF.

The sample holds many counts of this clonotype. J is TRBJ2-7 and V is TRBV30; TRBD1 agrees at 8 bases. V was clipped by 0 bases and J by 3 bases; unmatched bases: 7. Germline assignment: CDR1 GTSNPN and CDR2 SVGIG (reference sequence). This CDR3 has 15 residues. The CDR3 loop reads CAWSVTRGLVYEQYF. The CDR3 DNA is TGTGCCTGGAGTGTCACCAGGGGGCTAGTCTACGAGCAGTACTTC.

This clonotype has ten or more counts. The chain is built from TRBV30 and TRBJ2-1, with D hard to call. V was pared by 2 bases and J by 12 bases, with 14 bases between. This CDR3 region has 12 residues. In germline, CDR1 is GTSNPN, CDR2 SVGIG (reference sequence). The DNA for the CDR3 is TGTGCCTGGAGTCACGAGGCAACCGGGCAGTTCTTC. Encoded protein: CAWSHEATGQFF.

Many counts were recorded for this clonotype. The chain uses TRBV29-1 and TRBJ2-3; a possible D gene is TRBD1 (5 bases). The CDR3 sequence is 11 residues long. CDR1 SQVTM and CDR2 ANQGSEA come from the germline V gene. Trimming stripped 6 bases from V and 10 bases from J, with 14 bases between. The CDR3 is CSVLLDNAQYF. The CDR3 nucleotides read TGCAGCGTGCTTCTGGACAACGCGCAGTATTTT.

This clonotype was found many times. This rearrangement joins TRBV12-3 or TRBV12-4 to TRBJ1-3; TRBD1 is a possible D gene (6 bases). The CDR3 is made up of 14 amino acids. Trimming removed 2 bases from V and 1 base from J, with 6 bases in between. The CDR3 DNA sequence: TGTGCCAGCAGTTTAACAGGGTCTGGAAACACCATATATTTT. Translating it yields CASSLTGSGNTIYF.

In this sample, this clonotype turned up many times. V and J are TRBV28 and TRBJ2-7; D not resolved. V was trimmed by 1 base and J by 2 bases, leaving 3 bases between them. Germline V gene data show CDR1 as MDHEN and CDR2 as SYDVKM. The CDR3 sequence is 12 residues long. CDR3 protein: CASSLSPYEQYF. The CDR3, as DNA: TGTGCCAGCAGTTTATCACCCTACGAGCAGTACTTC.